The rows below give T cell receptor beta chains drawn from one sample of a study of CD4+ T cells in melanoma. Data came from immunoSEQ multiplex PCR; TCRdb stores just in-frame clones and leaves some out. The sample holds 110,000 to 150,000 clones, about 93% seen once. The receptors were gathered from a human donor with melanoma. CDR3s include the opening cysteine and the closing phenylalanine or tryptophan. A D gene is named only where the DNA matches it firmly. Rows may omit the clone size; those that give it use once, few, many or a size class.

>-|TRBV7-9|-|TRBJ1-2
CASSVIIYGYTF
TGTGCCAGCAGCGTCATAATTTATGGCTACACCTTC
>-|TRBV5-5|-|TRBJ1-5
CASSLMWQPNQPQHF
TGTGCCAGCAGCTTGATGTGGCAGCCCAATCAGCCCCAGCATTTT
>-|TRBV18|-|TRBJ1-2
CASSPPDEPYYGYTF
TGTGCCAGCTCACCACCAGATGAACCGTACTATGGCTACACCTTC
>-|TRBV2|-|TRBJ1-2
CASTGEPGSGGYTF
TGTGCCAGCACTGGGGAACCGGGCAGCGGTGGCTACACCTTC
>-|TRBV6-1|once|TRBJ2-4
CASSEGQRSNIQYF
TGTGCCAGCAGTGAAGGGCAGAGGTCGAACATTCAGTACTTC
>-|TRBV7-6|-|TRBJ1-5
CASSSGPAGSPNQPQHF
TGTGCCAGCAGCTCGGGCCCAGCCGGTTCCCCCAATCAGCCCCAGCATTTT
>-|TRBV5-1|-|TRBJ1-4
CASSWSGQFGEKLFF
TGCGCCAGCAGCTGGTCAGGGCAATTCGGTGAAAAACTGTTTTTT
>TRBD1|TRBV10-1|-|TRBJ2-3
CASSESQNWDSYTDTQYF
TGCGCCAGCAGTGAGTCACAAAATTGGGACAGCTACACAGATACGCAGTATTTT
>-|TRBV6-5|-|TRBJ2-1
CASSWGGPNEQFF
TGTGCCAGCAGTTGGGGGGGGCCCAATGAGCAGTTCTTC
>TRBD1|TRBV7-9|-|TRBJ2-5
CASRRGQQETQYF
TGTGCCAGCAGACGGGGACAGCAAGAGACCCAGTACTTC
>TRBD1|TRBV5-1|-|TRBJ2-1
CASSLETGGNNEQFF
TGCGCCAGCAGCTTGGAAACAGGGGGTAACAATGAGCAGTTCTTC
>-|TRBV7-2|-|TRBJ2-6
CASSALVRSGANVLTF
TGTGCCAGCAGCGCCCTAGTTCGGTCTGGGGCCAACGTCCTGACTTTC
>-|TRBV6-1|-|TRBJ2-3
CASSEAVPGTDTQYF
TGTGCCAGCAGTGAAGCGGTACCCGGCACAGATACGCAGTATTTT
>TRBD1|TRBV19|-|TRBJ1-3
CASSIPGQGSGNTIYF
TGTGCCAGTAGTATACCCGGACAGGGGAGCGGAAACACCATATATTTT
>-|TRBV7-3|-|TRBJ2-3
CASSLGPSTDTQYF
TGTGCCAGCAGCTTAGGGCCGTCCACAGATACGCAGTATTTT